This T cell receptor beta chain was observed in a study of CD8+ T cells in alopecia areata. Whole-study findings and limits: Sequences from scalp samples also cover resident alphabeta T cells of normal skin. Clonality exceeded that of normal scalp in lesional scalp, most notably in alopecia totalis/universalis. Researchers reported that TCR sharing among patients proved less clear than in mice, possibly HLA-linked.

The V end was cut by 2 bases, the J end by 7 bases, with 13 bases between. Germline V gives CDR1 SGHRS, CDR2 YFSETQ. The CDR3 sequence is 14 residues long. Sequencing relied on a cDNA template that was reverse transcribed from extracted RNA. Profiling relied on immunoSEQ multiplex PCR, and the TCRdb table lists in-frame clones only, not all of them. The data hold roughly 150,000 clones, with around 54% observed a single time. To note about this clone: Its antigen is undetermined.

Sorting of CD4+ and CD8+ T cells was performed on PBMCs. Sequencing was carried out using CD4+ T cells sorted from blood. This chain uses TRBV5-1 with TRBJ2-1; D is possibly TRBD2 (6 bases). The sequence derives from a human donor in good health. The CDR3 sequence is CASSLQRERNEQFF. The DNA of the CDR3 is TGCGCCAGCAGCTTACAACGGGAGAGGAATGAGCAGTTCTTC. Full variable domain (remainder filled in from reference TRBV5-1 and TRBJ2-1): KAGVTQTPRYLIKTRGQQVTLSCSPISGHRSVSWYQQTPGQGLQFLFEYFSETQRNKGNFPGRFSGRQFSNSRSEMNVSTLELGDSALYLCASSLQRERNEQFFGPGTRLTVL.